This TCR beta chain is from a study of technical replicates of blood from several donors. The germline V gene encodes CDR1 SGHVS and CDR2 FQNEAQ. This CDR3 contains 14 residues. V lost 3 bases to trimming and J lost 5 bases, with 11 bases between them. Profiled with immunoSEQ multiplex PCR; TCRdb holds only in-frame clones, not every one. The sample shows more than 90,000 clones, approximately 94% of them seen only once. This sequence originates from a human donor in good health. The sequenced material came from T cells isolated from PBMCs. The chain recombines TRBV7-8 with TRBJ2-1; D gene ambiguous. CDR3 coding DNA: TGTGCCAGCAGCTTGGAGCTAATAAACAATGAGCAGTTCTTC. Protein sequence: CASSLELINNEQFF.